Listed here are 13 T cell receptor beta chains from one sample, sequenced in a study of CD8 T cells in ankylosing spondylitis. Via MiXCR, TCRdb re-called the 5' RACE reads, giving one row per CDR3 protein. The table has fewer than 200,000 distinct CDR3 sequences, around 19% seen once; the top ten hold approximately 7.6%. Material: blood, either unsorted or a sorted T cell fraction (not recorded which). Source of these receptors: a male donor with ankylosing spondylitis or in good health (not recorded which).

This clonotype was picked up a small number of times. CDR3 protein: CSVARNSGNTIYF. DNA for the CDR3: TGCAGCGTTGCCCGGAACTCTGGAAACACCATATATTTT. This sequence joins TRBV29-1 and TRBJ1-3; no definite D call. The CDR3 covers 13 residues. Trimming took 4 bases from V and 0 from J, leaving 7 bases between them. Germline assignment: CDR1 SQVTM and CDR2 ANQGSEA. The full variable domain, with the rest looked up from reference TRBV29-1 and TRBJ1-3, is SAVISQKPSRDICQRGTSLTIQCQVDSQVTMMFWYRQQPGQSLTLIATANQGSEATYESGFVIDKFPISRPNLTFSTLTVSNMSPEDSSIYLCSVARNSGNTIYFGEGSWLTVV.

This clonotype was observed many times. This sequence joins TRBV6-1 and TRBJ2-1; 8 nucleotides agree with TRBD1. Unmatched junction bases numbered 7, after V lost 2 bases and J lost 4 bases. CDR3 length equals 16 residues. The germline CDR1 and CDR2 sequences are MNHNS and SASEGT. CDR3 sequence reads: CASSETGGSGYNEQFF. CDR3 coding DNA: TGTGCCAGCAGTGAAACAGGGGGGAGTGGGTACAATGAGCAGTTCTTC.

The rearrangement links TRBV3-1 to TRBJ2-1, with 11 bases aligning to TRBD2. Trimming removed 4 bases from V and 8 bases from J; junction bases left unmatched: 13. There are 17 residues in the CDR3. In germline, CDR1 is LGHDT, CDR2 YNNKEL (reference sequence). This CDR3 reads CASSPTALAGVRDEQFF. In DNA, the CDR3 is TGTGCCAGCAGCCCCACGGCACTAGCGGGAGTAAGGGATGAGCAGTTCTTC.

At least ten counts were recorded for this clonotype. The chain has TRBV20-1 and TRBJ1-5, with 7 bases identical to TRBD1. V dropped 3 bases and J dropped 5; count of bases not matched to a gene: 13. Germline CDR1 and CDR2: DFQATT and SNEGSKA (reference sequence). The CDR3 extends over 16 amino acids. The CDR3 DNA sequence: TGCAGTGCTAGGGGTAGAACAGGGGACGGGGATCAGCCCCAGCATTTT. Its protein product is CSARGRTGDGDQPQHF.

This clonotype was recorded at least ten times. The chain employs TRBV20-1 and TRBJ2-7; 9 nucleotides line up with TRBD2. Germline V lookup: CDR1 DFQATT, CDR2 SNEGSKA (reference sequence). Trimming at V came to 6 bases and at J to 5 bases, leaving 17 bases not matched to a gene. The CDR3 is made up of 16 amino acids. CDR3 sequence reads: CSAGETLAGAHHEQYF. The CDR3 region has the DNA TGCAGTGCGGGGGAGACCTTAGCGGGAGCGCACCACGAGCAGTACTTC.

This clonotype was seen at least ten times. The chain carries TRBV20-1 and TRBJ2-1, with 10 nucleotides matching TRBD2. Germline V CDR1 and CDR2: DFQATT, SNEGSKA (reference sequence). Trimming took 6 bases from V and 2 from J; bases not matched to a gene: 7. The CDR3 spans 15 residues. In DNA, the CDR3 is TGCAGTGCGTCTAGCGGGAGAGGTACCTACAATGAGCAGTTCTTC. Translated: CSASSGRGTYNEQFF.

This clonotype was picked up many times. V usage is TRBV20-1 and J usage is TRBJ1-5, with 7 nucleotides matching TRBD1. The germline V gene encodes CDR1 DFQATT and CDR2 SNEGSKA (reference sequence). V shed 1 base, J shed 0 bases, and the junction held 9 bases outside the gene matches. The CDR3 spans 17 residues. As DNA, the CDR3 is TGCAGTGCTAGAGGGGGACAGATAAAACATAGCAATCAGCCCCAGCATTTT. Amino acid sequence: CSARGGQIKHSNQPQHF.

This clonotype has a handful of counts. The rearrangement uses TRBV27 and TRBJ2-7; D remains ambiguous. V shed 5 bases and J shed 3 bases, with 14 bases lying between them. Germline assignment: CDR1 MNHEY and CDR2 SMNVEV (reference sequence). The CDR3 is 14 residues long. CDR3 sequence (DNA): TGTGCCAGCAGTCCTTTGAGCGAGGACTACGAGCAGTACTTC. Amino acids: CASSPLSEDYEQYF.

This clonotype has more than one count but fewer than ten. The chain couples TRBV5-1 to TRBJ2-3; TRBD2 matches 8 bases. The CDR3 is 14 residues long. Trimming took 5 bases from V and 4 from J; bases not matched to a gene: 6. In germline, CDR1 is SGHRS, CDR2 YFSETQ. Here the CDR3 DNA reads TGCGCCAGCAGAGGACTAGCTAGCGCAGATACGCAGTATTTT. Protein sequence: CASRGLASADTQYF.

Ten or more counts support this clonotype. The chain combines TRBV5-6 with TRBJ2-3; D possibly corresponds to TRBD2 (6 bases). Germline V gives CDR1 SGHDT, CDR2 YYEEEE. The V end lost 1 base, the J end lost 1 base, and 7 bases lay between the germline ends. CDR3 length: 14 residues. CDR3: CASSLRRGTDTQYF. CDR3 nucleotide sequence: TGTGCCAGCAGCTTGAGGAGGGGCACAGATACGCAGTATTTT.

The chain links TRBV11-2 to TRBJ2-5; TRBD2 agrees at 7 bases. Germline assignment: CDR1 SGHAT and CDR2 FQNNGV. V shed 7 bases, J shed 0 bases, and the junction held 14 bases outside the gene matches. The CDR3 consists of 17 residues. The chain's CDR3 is CASTFLPGLLDQETQYF. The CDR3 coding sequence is TGTGCCAGCACCTTCCTCCCGGGACTACTGGACCAAGAGACCCAGTACTTC.

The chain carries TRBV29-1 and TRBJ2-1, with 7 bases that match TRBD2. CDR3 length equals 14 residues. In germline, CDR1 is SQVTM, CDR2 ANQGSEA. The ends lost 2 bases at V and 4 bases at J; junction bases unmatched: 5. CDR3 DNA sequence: TGCAGCGTTGAACTAGCGGCCCGATACAATGAGCAGTTCTTC. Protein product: CSVELAARYNEQFF.

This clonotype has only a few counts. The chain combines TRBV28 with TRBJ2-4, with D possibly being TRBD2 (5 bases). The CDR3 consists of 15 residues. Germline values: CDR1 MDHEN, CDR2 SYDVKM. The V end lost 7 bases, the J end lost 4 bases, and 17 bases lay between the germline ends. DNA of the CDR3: TGTGCCAGCACCATTCGAGAAGGAGGAAAAAACATTCAGTACTTC. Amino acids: CASTIREGGKNIQYF.